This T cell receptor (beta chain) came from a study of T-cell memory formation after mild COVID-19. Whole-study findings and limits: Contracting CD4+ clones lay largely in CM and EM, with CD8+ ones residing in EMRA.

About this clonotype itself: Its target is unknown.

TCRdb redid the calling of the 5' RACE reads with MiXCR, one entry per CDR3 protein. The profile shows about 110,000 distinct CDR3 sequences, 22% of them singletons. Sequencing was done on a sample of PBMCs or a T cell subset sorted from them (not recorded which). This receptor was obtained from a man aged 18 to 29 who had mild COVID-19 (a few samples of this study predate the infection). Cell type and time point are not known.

As DNA, the CDR3 is TGTGCCAGCAGTGAACCAGGAATGAACACTGAAGCTTTCTTT. This translates into CASSEPGMNTEAFF. The rearrangement uses TRBV6-1 and TRBJ1-1, with D hard to call. Germline lookup yields CDR1 MNHNS and CDR2 SASEGT. The ends were cut back, 2 bases at V and 0 bases at J, with 7 bases in the middle. This CDR3 is 14 amino acids long.